These 11 T cell receptor beta chains were all obtained from the same sample, sequenced in a study of T cell changes during pregnancy in multiple sclerosis. The data were produced by immunoSEQ multiplex PCR, yet TCRdb's version contains in-frame clones alone and is incomplete. The sample lists tens of thousands of clones, around 93% occurring once. The material was CD4+ T cells from peripheral blood mononuclear cells, obtained after pregnancy. Receptor source: a female donor in good health, enrolled as a control in a pregnancy study.

The chain employs TRBV5-1 and TRBJ2-5; 8 bases are a match to TRBD2. V lost 6 bases and J lost 0; bases outside the gene matches: 7. CDR1 is SGHRS, CDR2 YFSETQ, per germline. The CDR3 spans 15 residues. CDR3: CASTAGTRDQETQYF. CDR3 coding DNA: TGCGCCAGCACCGCCGGGACTAGAGACCAAGAGACCCAGTACTTC.

V usage is TRBV10-3 and J usage is TRBJ1-1; D call uncertain. CDR1 ENHRY and CDR2 SYGVKD come from the germline V gene. CDR3 length: 13 amino acids. Trimming removed 0 bases from V and 11 bases from J, with 13 bases in between. As DNA, the CDR3 is TGTGCCATCAGTGAGTCGGGCGGGAGCCGGGCTTTCTTT. Protein sequence: CAISESGGSRAFF.

V gene TRBV18 combines with J gene TRBJ1-6; D remains ambiguous. V was pared by 2 bases and J by 3 bases, with 5 bases between. Per germline, CDR1 KGHSH and CDR2 LQKENI. The CDR3 runs 14 residues. The CDR3 bases are TGTGCCAGCTCACCAAGCCACTATAATTCACCCCTCCACTTT. It specifies CASSPSHYNSPLHF.

This chain connects TRBV7-8 to TRBJ1-6; D not certain. The CDR3 has 12 amino acids. Trimming took off 7 bases at V and 9 bases at J, with 10 bases between the two ends. Germline loops: CDR1 SGHVS, CDR2 FQNEAQ. The CDR3: CASTDPGSPLHF. CDR3 sequence (DNA): TGTGCCAGCACCGACCCAGGTTCACCCCTCCACTTT.

The V call is TRBV28, the J call TRBJ2-1; 12 nucleotides match TRBD2. The CDR3 totals 14 residues. The germline CDR1 and CDR2 sequences are MDHEN and SYDVKM. V dropped 10 bases and J dropped 1; count of bases not matched to a gene: 2. CDR3 protein: CATGTSGSYNEQFF. The CDR3 DNA follows: TGTGCCACTGGGACTAGCGGGTCCTACAATGAGCAGTTCTTC.

This chain links TRBV2 with TRBJ1-2; no clear D. Germline V gene data show CDR1 as SNHLY and CDR2 as FYNNEI. Between the trimmed V and J ends, which lost 7 bases and 4 bases, there was a span of 13 bases. The CDR3 length is 13 residues. The CDR3 DNA reads as TGTGCCAGCAACTTGGGCCGAGCCTATGGCTACACCTTC. Protein sequence: CASNLGRAYGYTF.

The chain links TRBV18 to TRBJ2-2, with TRBD1 matching 9 bases. Germline CDR1 is KGHSH and CDR2 is LQKENI. The CDR3 has 17 residues. V trimming: 3 bases; J trimming: 5 bases; junction bases outside the gene matches: 10. CDR3 residues: CASSPRRGTGRTGELFF. The CDR3 bases are TGTGCCAGCTCACCGCGGAGGGGGACAGGGCGGACCGGGGAGCTGTTTTTT. Variable domain in full (rest from reference TRBV18 and TRBJ2-2): NAGVMQNPRHLVRRRGQEARLRCSPMKGHSHVYWYRQLPEEGLKFMVYLQKENIIDESGMPKERFSAEFPKEGPSILRIQQVVRGDSAAYFCASSPRRGTGRTGELFFGEGSRLTVL.

The chain links TRBV7-3 to TRBJ1-6; no clear D. Germline CDR1 is SGHTA and CDR2 is FQGTGA. Trimming stripped 2 bases from V and 8 bases from J, with 7 bases between. The CDR3 has 13 residues. This chain's CDR3 is CASSLYLDSPLHF. In DNA form, the CDR3 reads TGTGCCAGCAGCTTATACCTAGATTCACCCCTCCACTTT.

V is TRBV4-2 and J is TRBJ2-5; 11 bases agree with TRBD2. The germline gives CDR1 LGHNA, CDR2 YNFKEQ. This CDR3 has 15 residues. Trimming removed 5 bases from V and 2 bases from J; junction bases left unmatched: 4. The CDR3 nucleotides read TGTGCCAGCAGCAAGACTAGCGGGGCACAAGAGACCCAGTACTTC. Translated, it gives CASSKTSGAQETQYF.

The rearrangement joins TRBV11-2 to TRBJ2-5, with D perhaps matching TRBD1 (6 bases). Trimming removed 3 bases at V and 5 bases at J, with 16 bases between. Germline CDR1 and CDR2: SGHAT and FQNNGV. The CDR3 is 15 amino acids. The CDR3 coding sequence is TGTGCCAGCAGCTTCGTCAGGGGAATGAAGGAGACCCAGTACTTC. It yields the protein CASSFVRGMKETQYF.

V is TRBV12-5 and J is TRBJ1-1; 9 nucleotides match TRBD1. This CDR3 spans 12 amino acids. Per germline, CDR1 LGHNT and CDR2 FRNRAP. V shed 1 base, J shed 12 bases, and the junction held 3 bases outside the gene matches. The CDR3 region is CASGLGDRATFF. CDR3 in DNA: TGTGCTAGTGGTTTGGGGGACAGGGCAACTTTCTTT.